Listed below are T cell receptor beta chains from one sample, sequenced in a study of blood T cell repertoires in COVID-19. TCRdb's table, derived via immunoSEQ multiplex PCR, lists solely in-frame clones and lacks some. Among more than 300,000 clones listed, 88% were seen once. Sequencing used peripheral blood. All receptors derive from a woman under 40 with COVID-19, enrolled during active disease. CDR3s include the opening cysteine and the closing phenylalanine or tryptophan. D genes are given only for firm matches. Not all rows give a size; the values are once, few, many and, for expanded clones, a class.

>NA|NA|TRBJ1-3|TRBV6-5
TGTGCCAGCAGTTACTCCCCGGACAAATCAAACACCATATATTTT
CASSYSPDKSNTIYF
>TRBD1|once|TRBJ1-1|TRBV5-8
TGTGCCAGCAGCTCCGGGACAGGGAACACTGAAGCTTTCTTT
CASSSGTGNTEAFF
>NA|NA|TRBJ1-2|TRBV6-5
TGTGCCAGCAGTTTCGGGGGGCAGGGCTATGGCTACACCTTC
CASSFGGQGYGYTF
>NA|NA|TRBJ2-1|TRBV4-3
TGCGCCAGCAGCCAAGATTATAATGAGCAGTTCTTC
CASSQDYNEQFF
>TRBD1|NA|TRBJ1-1|TRBV7-9
TGTGCCAGCAGCGGACAGGCAAACACTGAAGCTTTCTTT
CASSGQANTEAFF
>NA|NA|TRBJ2-3|TRBV24-1
TGTGCCACCAGTGACGCCGTGGCCCGCGAGGTGTATTTT
CATSDAVAREVYF
>TRBD1|once|TRBJ1-5|TRBV19
TGTGCCAGTAGTATTGATAGCACAGGGGGTTGGCAGCCCCAGCATTTT
CASSIDSTGGWQPQHF
>NA|NA|TRBJ2-1|TRBV30
TGTGCCTGGAACTCGGGGTTCGATGAGCAGTTCTTC
CAWNSGFDEQFF
>TRBD1|NA|TRBJ1-4|TRBV7-9
TGTGCCAGCAGCCTGACAGGGGGCACTAATGAAAAACTGTTTTTT
CASSLTGGTNEKLFF
>NA|NA|TRBJ2-1|TRBV3-1/TRBV3-2
TGTGCCAGCAGCCGCTCGGACACTCAACACAATGAGCAGTTCTTC
CASSRSDTQHNEQFF
>TRBD1|NA|TRBJ1-1|TRBV7-2
TGTGCCAGCAGCACAAGGGGTAGGGGACAGAGCCCCAGTGAAGCTTTCTTT
CASSTRGRGQSPSEAFF
>TRBD1|NA|TRBJ2-2|TRBV4-3
TGCGCCAGCAGCCAAGAAAGGACAGGGGGCCCGAACACCGGGGAGCTGTTTTTT
CASSQERTGGPNTGELFF
>NA|NA|TRBJ1-1|TRBV5-1
TGCGCCAGCAGCTTAGGTGGAGGCCTTAACACTGAAGCTTTCTTT
CASSLGGGLNTEAFF
>TRBD1|NA|TRBJ1-1|TRBV7-9
TGTGCCAGCAGCTTAGAGGGACAGAGGAACACTGAAGCTTTCTTT
CASSLEGQRNTEAFF
>TRBD1|NA|TRBJ1-3|TRBV5-1
TGCGCCAGCAGCCCCGGGACAGGGAGGGGAAACACCATATATTTT
CASSPGTGRGNTIYF
>NA|NA|TRBJ2-3|TRBV9
TGTGCCAGCAGCGTAGCTCTAGATACGCAGTATTTT
CASSVALDTQYF
>TRBD1|NA|TRBJ1-1|TRBV30
TGTGCCTGGAGTGTACACAGGGGCACTGAAGCTTTCTTT
CAWSVHRGTEAFF
>TRBD1|few|TRBJ1-1|TRBV5-4
TGTGCCAGCAGCCTCTACGGGACAGGGGGTCCTGAAGCTTTCTTT
CASSLYGTGGPEAFF
>TRBD2|NA|TRBJ2-1|TRBV7-2
TGTGCCAGCAGCATGAGCGGGGACTCCTACAATGAGCAGTTCTTC
CASSMSGDSYNEQFF
>NA|NA|TRBJ1-2|TRBV18
TGTGCCAGCTCATCCCAGGAGGCAGGGGATAACTATGGCTACACCTTC
CASSSQEAGDNYGYTF
>NA|NA|TRBJ2-7|TRBV6-2/TRBV6-3
TGTGCCAGCAGTTTGGGCAGGGGCCCCTACGAGCAGTACTTC
CASSLGRGPYEQYF
>NA|once|TRBJ1-1|TRBV12-5
TGTGCTAGTGGCCACGACATCCCAGGGACTGAAGCTTTCTTT
CASGHDIPGTEAFF
>NA|NA|TRBJ2-1|TRBV7-8
TGTGCCAGCAGCTTAGTTCGTCGGGGTGTAGAGCAGTTCTTC
CASSLVRRGVEQFF
>TRBD2|NA|TRBJ2-1|TRBV14
TGTGCCAGCAGCCCCGCCCGGACTAGCGGGGGGGCCTCCTACAATGAGCAGTTCTTC
CASSPARTSGGASYNEQFF
>NA|NA|TRBJ2-7|TRBV19
TGTGCCAGTAGTATTCGCCAGGAGGTCGAGCAGTACTTC
CASSIRQEVEQYF
>NA|NA|TRBJ1-2|TRBV4-2
TGTGCCAGCAGCCATTTTGTAGCCCGAGAGGCTGGCTACACCTTC
CASSHFVAREAGYTF
>NA|NA|TRBJ1-2|TRBV30
TGTGCCTGGAGTACAGGCATCAGCCATGGCTACACCTTC
CAWSTGISHGYTF
>NA|NA|TRBJ1-3|TRBV5-5
TGTGCCAGCAGCAGGTGGAACAGGGAGAGCTCTGGAAACACCATATATTTT
CASSRWNRESSGNTIYF
>TRBD1|NA|TRBJ2-3|TRBV9
TGTGCCAGCAGCGTAAAGGACAGGGAGGTAGATACGCAGTATTTT
CASSVKDREVDTQYF
>TRBD1|NA|TRBJ2-3|TRBV4-1
TGCGCCAGCAGCCAAGTGGGACAGGGCACAGATACGCAGTATTTT
CASSQVGQGTDTQYF
>NA|NA|TRBJ2-1|TRBV19
TGTGCCAGTAGTATAGCCCAGTACAATGAGCAGTTCTTC
CASSIAQYNEQFF
>NA|NA|TRBJ2-7|TRBV6-2/TRBV6-3
TGTGCCAGCAGTAACGGGGTCTACGAGCAGTACTTC
CASSNGVYEQYF
>TRBD2|NA|TRBJ2-3|TRBV9
TGTGCCAGCAGCGTGGGAACTAGCGGGGCCACAGATACGCAGTATTTT
CASSVGTSGATDTQYF
>NA|NA|TRBJ2-2|TRBV4-2
TGTGCCAGCAGCCAAGTCACCCGCGGAACCACCGGGGAGCTGTTTTTT
CASSQVTRGTTGELFF
>TRBD1|once|TRBJ2-3|TRBV7-9
TGTGCCAGCAGCCACAGGACAGGCGGAATCACAGATACGCAGTATTTT
CASSHRTGGITDTQYF
>NA|NA|TRBJ2-1|TRBV6-2/TRBV6-3
TGTGCCAGCAGTTACTCGGGGCAGGTATACAATGAGCAGTTCTTC
CASSYSGQVYNEQFF
>NA|few|TRBJ2-7|TRBV11-3
TGTGCCAGCAGCTTACGGAGGGGAATTCCCTACGAGCAGTACTTC
CASSLRRGIPYEQYF
>TRBD1|NA|TRBJ1-2|TRBV19
TGTGCCAGTAGTGCCCCAACAGGGGGCGCAAGCTATGGCTACACCTTC
CASSAPTGGASYGYTF
>NA|NA|TRBJ2-3|TRBV18
TGTGCCAGCTCACCAGACAGGGCAAAGGAGGGGGATACGCAGTATTTT
CASSPDRAKEGDTQYF
>TRBD2|NA|TRBJ2-3|TRBV5-1
TGCGCCAGCAGCTTGGAGGCGGGGGGAATCACAGATACGCAGTATTTT
CASSLEAGGITDTQYF
>NA|few|TRBJ1-3|TRBV6-6
TGTGCCAGCAGTTACGATAGACTCTCTGGAAACACCATATATTTT
CASSYDRLSGNTIYF
>NA|NA|TRBJ1-3|TRBV6-6
TGTGCCAGCAGTTACTCGGGAGGGGGAAACACCATATATTTT
CASSYSGGGNTIYF
>NA|NA|TRBJ2-3|TRBV3-1/TRBV3-2
TGTGCCAGCAGCCTTAAGGAGGGTAACACAGATACGCAGTATTTT
CASSLKEGNTDTQYF
>NA|NA|TRBJ1-5|TRBV21-1
TGTGCCAGCAGCAAAGTGGACAGGGTTACCAATCAGCCCCAGCATTTT
CASSKVDRVTNQPQHF
>NA|few|TRBJ2-1|TRBV9
TGTGCCAGCAGCGCGGACTCTAGCTCCTACAATGAGCAGTTCTTC
CASSADSSSYNEQFF
>TRBD1|NA|TRBJ2-7|TRBV19
TGTGCCAGTTCAGGGACAGGGGAGTATGGATACGAGCAGTACTTC
CASSGTGEYGYEQYF
>TRBD1|NA|TRBJ1-2|TRBV5-6
TGTGCCAGCAGCTTATACTACAGGGGAGCTAACTATGGCTACACCTTC
CASSLYYRGANYGYTF